What follows are 26 T cell receptor beta chains derived from one specimen sequenced in a study of blood T cell repertoires in COVID-19. Using immunoSEQ multiplex PCR, the repertoire was profiled, and TCRdb retains in-frame clones only, with some absent. This sample yields 110,000 to 150,000 clones, of which 70% to 90% are seen a single time; approximately 4.5% belongs to the top ten. Sequenced: PBMCs or T cells enriched from blood (not recorded which). The receptors were gathered from a man between 45 and 60 years old who had recovered from COVID-19.

This clone was seen once. This rearrangement joins TRBV9 to TRBJ1-3; TRBD1 agrees at 8 bases. CDR1 SGDLS and CDR2 YYNGEE come from the germline V gene. Losses at the gene ends were 6 bases for V and 6 bases for J; bases not matched to a gene: 8. This CDR3 region has 14 residues. The CDR3 loop is CASTPGGSENTIYF. The CDR3 bases are TGTGCCAGCACCCCAGGGGGCAGTGAAAACACCATATATTTT.

This chain joins TRBV11-2 and TRBJ1-1, with D unclear. The CDR3 is 19 amino acids. The V and J ends lost 4 bases and 0 bases respectively, with 24 bases between them. CDR1 and CDR2 from the germline V gene are SGHAT and FQNNGV. The CDR3 sequence is CASSSGISIWQRMNTEAFF. CDR3 DNA: TGTGCCAGCAGCTCCGGCATTAGTATTTGGCAGCGGATGAACACTGAAGCTTTCTTT.

The chain has TRBV6-5 and TRBJ1-5, with a weak D call TRBD1 (5 bases). Germline CDR1 is MNHEY and CDR2 is SVGAGI. The CDR3 is 13 residues long. The V and J ends lost 4 bases and 5 bases respectively, with 9 bases between them. The CDR3 loop reads CASSLAGYQPQHF. The DNA for the CDR3 is TGTGCCAGCAGTTTGGCAGGGTATCAGCCCCAGCATTTT.

In its sample, this clone was seen once. This sequence joins TRBV5-4 and TRBJ2-2; TRBD2 aligns across 12 bases. The trim removed 2 bases at V and 5 bases at J, leaving 4 bases unmatched. The length of the CDR3 is 16 residues. Per germline, CDR1 SGHNT and CDR2 YYREEE (reference sequence). CDR3 sequence (DNA): TGTGCCAGCAGCTTTCCCGGGACTAGCGGGACCGGGGAGCTGTTTTTT. Translation: CASSFPGTSGTGELFF.

The chain combines TRBV7-2 with TRBJ1-5, with D hard to call. Germline-derived CDR1 and CDR2 are SGHTA and FQGNSA. V dropped 5 bases and J dropped 6 bases, with 20 bases sitting between them. The CDR3 sequence is 16 residues long. CDR3 amino acids: CASSETPPRRGQPQHF. As DNA, the CDR3 is TGTGCCAGCAGCGAGACCCCCCCACGTCGGGGTCAGCCCCAGCATTTT.

V and J are TRBV30 and TRBJ2-5, with D possibly matching TRBD1 (6 bases). CDR3 size: 13 residues. Trimming pared 4 bases from V and 4 bases from J, leaving 13 bases between. Germline loops: CDR1 GTSNPN, CDR2 SVGIG (reference sequence). CDR3 loop: CAWTAQGRETQYF. The CDR3 region has the DNA TGTGCCTGGACGGCACAGGGAAGAGAGACCCAGTACTTC.

This chain connects TRBV28 to TRBJ2-1, with D maybe TRBD2 (6 bases). The germline V and J ends were trimmed by 2 bases and 8 bases, with 16 bases remaining between them. The CDR3 is made up of 15 amino acids. Per the germline V gene, CDR1 is MDHEN and CDR2 is SYDVKM. The CDR3 DNA sequence: TGTGCCAGCAGTTTAGTGGCGGGGCCTAATTATGAGCAGTTCTTC. Protein sequence: CASSLVAGPNYEQFF.

The chain employs TRBV18 and TRBJ1-4; a possible D gene is TRBD1 (6 bases). V was pared by 4 bases and J by 8 bases, with 8 bases between. The germline CDR1 and CDR2 sequences are KGHSH and LQKENI. The CDR3 is 12 residues long. CDR3 sequence (DNA): TGTGCCAGCTCACTTGACAGGGAAAAACTGTTTTTT. Its protein is CASSLDREKLFF.

The J gene is TRBJ2-1, the V gene TRBV19, with 13 bases that match TRBD2. The germline V gene encodes CDR1 LNHDA and CDR2 SQIVND (reference sequence). The length of the CDR3 is 15 residues. The J segment lost 7 bases and the V segment lost 6 bases, leaving 6 bases of the junction unmatched. The CDR3 region is CASRLLAGGGNEQFF. The CDR3 DNA is TGTGCCAGTAGACTACTAGCGGGAGGGGGGAATGAGCAGTTCTTC.

The chain recombines TRBV5-6 with TRBJ1-4; TRBD1 matches 10 bases. After removal of 2 bases from V and 7 bases from J, the junction contained 5 bases not matched to a gene. This CDR3 has 15 amino acids. Germline CDR1 SGHDT, CDR2 YYEEEE. CDR3 nucleotide sequence: TGTGCCAGCAGCTTAGGGGACAGGGGTACTGAAAAACTGTTTTTT. Translated, it gives CASSLGDRGTEKLFF.

The V and J genes are TRBV6-5 and TRBJ2-7, with 8 bases matching TRBD1. The CDR3 contains 15 residues. From germline, CDR1 is MNHEY and CDR2 SVGAGI. The ends lost 6 bases at V and 4 bases at J; junction bases unmatched: 11. This CDR3 is CASSSRGPTPYEQYF. For the CDR3, the DNA is TGTGCCAGCAGCTCCAGGGGGCCCACCCCATACGAGCAGTACTTC.

The V gene is TRBV28, the J gene TRBJ1-3; 9 nucleotides line up with TRBD1. The CDR3 runs to 15 residues. Germline V gene lookup returns CDR1 MDHEN and CDR2 SYDVKM. V was pared by 8 bases and J by 4 bases, with 9 bases of the junction left unmatched. The DNA of the CDR3 is TGTGCCAGCGGCCTAGGGGGACAGGGAGGAAACACCATATATTTT. Residues: CASGLGGQGGNTIYF.

The chain links TRBV5-1 to TRBJ2-1, with 11 bases that match TRBD1. J gave up 9 bases and V 0 bases, and 5 bases lay outside the gene matches. The CDR3 is 15 amino acids. The germline CDR1 and CDR2 sequences are SGHRS and YFSETQ. CDR3: CASSLGTGGAGEQFF. In nucleotides, the CDR3 is TGCGCCAGCAGCTTGGGGACAGGGGGCGCGGGTGAGCAGTTCTTC.

V gene TRBV4-3 combines with J gene TRBJ2-1; D is undetermined. This CDR3 region has 15 residues. V lost 1 base and J 4 bases, leaving 11 bases between the germline ends. Per germline, CDR1 LGHNA and CDR2 YSLEER. Written as DNA, the CDR3 is TGCGCCAGCAGCCAAGGTTGGGCAGGTTACAATGAGCAGTTCTTC. As protein: CASSQGWAGYNEQFF.

This clone was picked up a small number of times. The gene calls are TRBV30 and TRBJ1-5; D is unclear. This CDR3 comprises 15 residues. Germline CDR1 GTSNPN, CDR2 SVGIG (reference sequence). Trimming removed 0 bases at V and 0 bases at J, with 9 bases between. The DNA of the CDR3 is TGTGCCTGGAGTGTGAGTAGCTATAGCAATCAGCCCCAGCATTTT. It codes for CAWSVSSYSNQPQHF. The variable domain in full, with the rest retrieved from reference TRBV30 and TRBJ1-5, is SQTIHQWPATLVQPVGSPLSLECTVEGTSNPNLYWYRQAAGRGLQLLFYSVGIGQISSEVPQNLSASRPQDRQFILSSKKLLLSDSGFYLCAWSVSSYSNQPQHFGDGTRLSIL.

V and J are TRBV12-3 or TRBV12-4 and TRBJ1-2; no reliable D call. V lost 3 bases to trimming and J lost 8 bases, with 10 bases between them. There are 12 residues in the CDR3. CDR3 in amino acids: CASSFQASGYTF. The DNA for the CDR3 is TGTGCCAGCAGTTTTCAGGCAAGCGGCTACACCTTC.

This sequence joins TRBV4-2 and TRBJ2-5, with 13 bases fitting TRBD2. Trimming took 0 bases from V and 2 from J; bases not matched to a gene: 0. The CDR3 loop spans 16 amino acids. Germline V gene data show CDR1 as LGHNA and CDR2 as YNFKEQ. DNA for the CDR3: TGTGCCAGCAGCCAAGAGACTAGCGGGGGGCAAGAGACCCAGTACTTC. It translates to CASSQETSGGQETQYF.

This clone has a handful of counts. The V and J genes are TRBV19 and TRBJ1-1, with 7 bases aligning to TRBD1. CDR1 is LNHDA and CDR2 is SQIVND in the germline V gene (reference sequence). The CDR3 runs to 14 residues. Trimming cost V 7 bases and J 2 bases; bases outside gene matches: 7. The CDR3 nucleotides read TGTGCCAGTAACCCCGGGACAGAAAACACTGAAGCTTTCTTT. Protein product: CASNPGTENTEAFF.

CDR3 amino acids: CASSPTGGGTGLNTEAFF. The CDR3 coding sequence is TGTGCCAGCAGCCCAACGGGCGGAGGCACAGGGTTGAACACTGAAGCTTTCTTT. The gene calls are TRBV7-9 and TRBJ1-1; the D gene is possibly TRBD1 (6 bases). The germline V gene encodes CDR1 SEHNR and CDR2 FQNEAQ (reference sequence). The CDR3 covers 18 residues. Trimming took off 5 bases at V and 0 bases at J, with 22 bases between the two ends.

The V and J genes are TRBV29-1 and TRBJ1-2, with 10 bases fitting TRBD1. CDR3 length equals 13 residues. The V and J ends lost 7 bases and 7 bases, in that order; junction bases with no gene match: 9. Germline CDR1 reads SQVTM; CDR2 reads ANQGSEA. The CDR3 is CSAPRRDRGGYTF. CDR3 coding DNA: TGCAGCGCACCCCGCCGGGACAGGGGTGGCTACACCTTC.

The chain recombines TRBV5-4 with TRBJ2-3; TRBD1 matches at 8 bases. The CDR3 is made up of 15 amino acids. CDR1 is SGHNT and CDR2 is YYREEE in the germline V gene (reference sequence). Trimming at V came to 5 bases and at J to 5 bases, leaving 10 bases not matched to a gene. The CDR3 bases are TGTGCCAGCAGACGCGGGACAGGAAGAGAAGATACGCAGTATTTT. Its protein is CASRRGTGREDTQYF.

The chain employs TRBV27 and TRBJ2-3; D unresolved. This CDR3 has 12 residues. V was pared by 5 bases and J by 5 bases, with 8 bases between. Looked up from germline, CDR1 is MNHEY and CDR2 is SMNVEV (reference sequence). DNA for the CDR3: TGTGCCAGCAGTCATGAGGAAGATACGCAGTATTTT. This translates into CASSHEEDTQYF.

The sample holds a few counts of this clone. The rearrangement uses TRBV11-3 and TRBJ1-1; D remains ambiguous. CDR1 and CDR2 from the germline V gene are SGHNT and YENEEA. Trimming took 1 base from V and 1 from J, leaving 13 bases between them. The CDR3 has 16 amino acids. CDR3 nucleotides: TGTGCCAGCAGCTTAGGAGGTTTGGAGGGGAACACTGAAGCTTTCTTT. This gives the protein CASSLGGLEGNTEAFF.

The chain uses TRBV6-5 and TRBJ1-1, with D perhaps TRBD1 (5 bases). V dropped 7 bases and J dropped 3 bases, with 18 bases sitting between them. This CDR3 is 15 amino acids long. CDR1 MNHEY and CDR2 SVGAGI come from the germline V gene. Here the CDR3 DNA reads TGTGCCAGCAAACGGGTCGTCAGGGCGGACACTGAAGCTTTCTTT. It specifies CASKRVVRADTEAFF.

This chain joins TRBV5-1 and TRBJ1-1; a weak D match, TRBD1 (5 bases). Germline V gene sequence: CDR1 SGHRS, CDR2 YFSETQ. CDR3 length: 13 amino acids. V dropped 7 bases and J dropped 1 base, with 11 bases sitting between them. Here the CDR3 DNA reads TGCGCCAGCTGGGGCAGGGCGAACACTGAAGCTTTCTTT. Its translation: CASWGRANTEAFF.

The chain combines TRBV19 with TRBJ1-5; TRBD1 matches 8 bases. Per the germline V gene, CDR1 is LNHDA and CDR2 is SQIVND (reference sequence). This CDR3 region has 16 residues. V was pared by 3 bases and J by 2 bases, with 6 bases of the junction left unmatched. The CDR3 DNA is TGTGCCAGTAGTATCCCCGGACAGGGAGGCAATCAGCCCCAGCATTTT. Translating it yields CASSIPGQGGNQPQHF.